This is a list of T cell receptor beta chains from one sample in a study of human T cells and chemical hapten exposure. TCRdb re-called the RACE reads with MiXCR, one entry per CDR3 protein. The table lists about 120,000 distinct CDR3 sequences, around 10% of them singletons. The sample was whole blood, taken in connection with sensitization to the hapten diphenylcyclopropenone (DPC). The source is a woman in her forties or fifties with alopecia areata. Some clones in this sample may be carry-over from other donors' samples. Both conserved end residues are trimmed from each CDR3. The order of the fields is J gene, V gene, CDR3 protein.

J: TRBJ1-6; V: TRBV4-2; CDR3: ASSQVDYSSPLH
J: TRBJ2-7; V: TRBV27; CDR3: ASSPGQGLSSYEQY
J: TRBJ2-7; V: TRBV4-2; CDR3: ASSQVGGYEQY
J: TRBJ1-6; V: TRBV6-6; CDR3: ASSYTSGGNYSPLH
J: TRBJ1-2; V: TRBV7-2; CDR3: ASSLQPDYGYT
J: TRBJ2-1; V: TRBV10-3; CDR3: AISEFGEYSNEQF
J: TRBJ2-6; V: TRBV27; CDR3: ASSPTGANVLT
J: TRBJ2-1; V: TRBV28; CDR3: ATHPGGDEQF
J: TRBJ1-1; V: TRBV19; CDR3: ASGDRADTEAF
J: TRBJ1-4; V: TRBV12-3/TRBV12-4; CDR3: ASSPGVSTNEKLF
J: TRBJ2-1; V: TRBV20-1; CDR3: SARQGSYNEQF
J: TRBJ2-7; V: TRBV11-2; CDR3: ASSLETSEGYEQY
J: TRBJ2-6; V: TRBV5-4; CDR3: ASGQGGSGANVLT
J: TRBJ1-5; V: TRBV18; CDR3: ASSPSTGVDQPQH
J: TRBJ2-1; V: TRBV6-4; CDR3: ASSDAGNGQF
J: TRBJ1-6; V: TRBV5-5; CDR3: ASSPWTTGNSPLH
J: TRBJ2-2; V: TRBV5-1; CDR3: ASSGTGPNTGELF
J: TRBJ2-1; V: TRBV11-2; CDR3: ASSLDVHPSYNEQF
J: TRBJ2-3; V: TRBV7-7; CDR3: ASSLGLAGLTDTQY
J: TRBJ2-1; V: TRBV29-1; CDR3: SVGDAEQF
J: TRBJ2-4; V: TRBV6-1; CDR3: ASNPSRNIQY
J: TRBJ2-5; V: TRBV18; CDR3: ASSPSGGDGYRKETQY
J: TRBJ1-3; V: TRBV4-2; CDR3: ASSQEGVRRQTSGNTIY
J: TRBJ2-1; V: TRBV10-1; CDR3: ASSDPRGQGAYNEQF
J: TRBJ2-1; V: TRBV28; CDR3: ASSLGAAGANEQF
J: TRBJ1-5; V: TRBV7-9; CDR3: ASSLDTYSNQPQH
J: TRBJ1-2; V: TRBV5-1; CDR3: ASSLDDSYGYT
J: TRBJ1-4; V: TRBV12-3/TRBV12-4; CDR3: ASRGTGPLDEKLF
J: TRBJ1-4; V: TRBV12-3/TRBV12-4; CDR3: ASKQGGDEKLF
J: TRBJ1-1; V: TRBV29-1; CDR3: SVEDTMNTEAF
J: TRBJ2-2; V: TRBV11-2; CDR3: ASSFGSAPGELF
J: TRBJ2-1; V: TRBV20-1; CDR3: SARDLGLAGVYEQF
J: TRBJ2-7; V: TRBV6-2/TRBV6-3; CDR3: ASSYLHYEQY
J: TRBJ2-3; V: TRBV5-1; CDR3: ASSPRTIGTDTQY
J: TRBJ2-7; V: TRBV7-2; CDR3: ASSRTSSYEQY
J: TRBJ2-3; V: TRBV28; CDR3: ASPAMQY
J: TRBJ1-1; V: TRBV28; CDR3: ASSLRQGGAF
J: TRBJ2-7; V: TRBV28; CDR3: ASSLGGGQGGEQY
J: TRBJ2-1; V: TRBV11-2; CDR3: ASSLSGDEQF
J: TRBJ2-7; V: TRBV2; CDR3: ASRDIGPDAYEQY
J: TRBJ1-5; V: TRBV2; CDR3: ASSAAGSYEPQH
J: TRBJ1-2; V: TRBV20-1; CDR3: SAATPGGWGYGYT
J: TRBJ2-6; V: TRBV6-5; CDR3: ASARGSSGANVLT
J: TRBJ1-2; V: TRBV19; CDR3: ASSIVDYGYT
J: TRBJ2-5; V: TRBV2; CDR3: ASSLLADFGTQY
J: TRBJ2-1; V: TRBV11-2; CDR3: ASSLDTPPAPYNEQF
J: TRBJ2-4; V: TRBV6-1; CDR3: ASSEPTVLRAKNIQY
J: TRBJ2-7; V: TRBV4-2; CDR3: ASSQEVLSSGVYEQY
J: TRBJ2-5; V: TRBV18; CDR3: ASSPRTGQETQY
J: TRBJ1-1; V: TRBV29-1; CDR3: SAWTGSTEAF
J: TRBJ1-5; V: TRBV20-1; CDR3: SVGSTGGNQPQH
J: TRBJ2-3; V: TRBV5-4; CDR3: ASSLPRTTDTQY
J: TRBJ2-1; V: TRBV4-3; CDR3: ASSQDRAAYNEQF
J: TRBJ1-1; V: TRBV12-3/TRBV12-4; CDR3: ASSPEGDTEAF
J: TRBJ2-7; V: TRBV28; CDR3: ASSQGTSAYEQY
J: TRBJ2-2; V: TRBV27; CDR3: ASSLSTLFATGELF
J: TRBJ2-2; V: TRBV6-4; CDR3: ASSAGQGNTGELF
J: TRBJ2-1; V: TRBV19; CDR3: ASSNLRSGRADRNEQF
J: TRBJ1-1; V: TRBV3-1; CDR3: ASSRSRSTEAF
J: TRBJ1-5; V: TRBV7-2; CDR3: ASSLAGPVNQPQH